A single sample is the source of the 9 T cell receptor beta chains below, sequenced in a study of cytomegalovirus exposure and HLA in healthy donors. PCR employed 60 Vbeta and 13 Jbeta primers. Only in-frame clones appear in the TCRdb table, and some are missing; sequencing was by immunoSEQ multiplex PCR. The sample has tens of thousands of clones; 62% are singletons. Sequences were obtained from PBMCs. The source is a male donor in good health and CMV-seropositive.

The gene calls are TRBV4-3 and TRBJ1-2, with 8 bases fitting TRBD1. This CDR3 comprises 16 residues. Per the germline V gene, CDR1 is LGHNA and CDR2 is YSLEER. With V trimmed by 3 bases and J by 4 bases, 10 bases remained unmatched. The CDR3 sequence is CASSQGSAGGVYGYTF. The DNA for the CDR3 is TGCGCCAGCAGCCAGGGCTCAGCAGGGGGCGTCTATGGCTACACCTTC.

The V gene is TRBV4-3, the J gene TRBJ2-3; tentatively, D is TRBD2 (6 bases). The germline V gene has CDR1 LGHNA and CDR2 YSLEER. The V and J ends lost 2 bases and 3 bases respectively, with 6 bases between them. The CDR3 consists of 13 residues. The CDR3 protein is CASSQRGTDTQYF. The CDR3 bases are TGCGCCAGCAGCCAACGGGGGACAGATACGCAGTATTTT.

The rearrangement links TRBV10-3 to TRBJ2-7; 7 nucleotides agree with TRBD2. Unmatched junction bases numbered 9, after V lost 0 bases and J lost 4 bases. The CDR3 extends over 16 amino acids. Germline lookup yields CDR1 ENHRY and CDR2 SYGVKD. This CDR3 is CAISESMIREEYEQYF. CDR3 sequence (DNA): TGTGCCATCAGTGAGTCGATGATCCGGGAGGAGTACGAGCAGTACTTC.

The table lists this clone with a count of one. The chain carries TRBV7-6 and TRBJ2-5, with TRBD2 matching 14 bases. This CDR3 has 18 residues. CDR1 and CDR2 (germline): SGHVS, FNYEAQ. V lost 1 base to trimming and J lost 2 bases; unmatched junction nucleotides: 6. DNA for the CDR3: TGTGCCAGCAGCTTAGGGCGGACTAGCGGGAGGTTACAAGAGACCCAGTACTTC. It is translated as CASSLGRTSGRLQETQYF. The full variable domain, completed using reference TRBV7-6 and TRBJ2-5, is GAGVSQSPRYKVTKRGQDVALRCDPISGHVSLYWYRQALGQGPEFLTYFNYEAQQDKSGLPNDRFSAERPEGSISTLTIQRTEQRDSAMYRCASSLGRTSGRLQETQYFGPGTRLLVL.

In nucleotides, the CDR3 is TGCAGCGTTAGGGGACCAGACAGGGCGGGTGAAAAACTGTTTTTT. This codes for CSVRGPDRAGEKLFF. The chain couples TRBV29-1 to TRBJ1-4; 7 nucleotides align to TRBD1. This CDR3 region has 15 residues. CDR1 and CDR2 from the germline V gene are SQVTM and ANQGSEA. The V and J ends lost 5 bases and 7 bases, in that order; junction bases with no gene match: 13. Full variable domain (rest looked up from reference TRBV29-1 and TRBJ1-4): SAVISQKPSRDICQRGTSLTIQCQVDSQVTMMFWYRQQPGQSLTLIATANQGSEATYESGFVIDKFPISRPNLTFSTLTVSNMSPEDSSIYLCSVRGPDRAGEKLFFGSGTQLSVL.

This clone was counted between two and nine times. The CDR3 sequence is CASSDKRGDTGELFF. The CDR3 DNA follows: TGTGCCAGCAGCGACAAGCGGGGAGACACCGGGGAGCTGTTTTTT. The chain links TRBV5-4 to TRBJ2-2; 7 nucleotides line up with TRBD2. CDR1 SGHNT and CDR2 YYREEE come from the germline V gene (reference sequence). After removal of 4 bases from V and 3 bases from J, the junction contained 6 bases not matched to a gene. The CDR3 is 15 amino acids. The full variable domain, completed using reference TRBV5-4 and TRBJ2-2, is ETGVTQSPTHLIKTRGQQVTLRCSSQSGHNTVSWYQQALGQGPQFIFQYYREEENGRGNFPPRFSGLQFPNYSSELNVNALELDDSALYLCASSDKRGDTGELFFGEGSRLTVL.

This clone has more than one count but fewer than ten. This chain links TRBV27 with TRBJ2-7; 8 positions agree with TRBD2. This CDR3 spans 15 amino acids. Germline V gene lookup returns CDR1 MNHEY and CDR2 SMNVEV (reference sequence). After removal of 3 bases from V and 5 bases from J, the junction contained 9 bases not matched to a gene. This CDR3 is CASSFREGRSNEQYF. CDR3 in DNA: TGTGCCAGCAGTTTCCGGGAGGGCCGTTCGAACGAGCAGTACTTC.

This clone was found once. The CDR3 sequence: CASSQDRTAHTDTQYF. CDR3 nucleotides: TGCGCCAGCAGCCAAGATCGGACAGCCCACACAGATACGCAGTATTTT. The chain joins TRBV4-3 to TRBJ2-3, with D maybe TRBD1 (6 bases). Trimming left V 0 bases short and J 2 bases short, with 12 bases between. Looked up from germline, CDR1 is LGHNA and CDR2 is YSLEER. CDR3 length: 16 residues.

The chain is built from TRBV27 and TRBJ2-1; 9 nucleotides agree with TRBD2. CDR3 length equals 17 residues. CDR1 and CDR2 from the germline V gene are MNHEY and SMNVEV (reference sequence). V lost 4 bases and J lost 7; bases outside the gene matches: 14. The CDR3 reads CASSSLLAGASVNEQFF. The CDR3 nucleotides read TGTGCCAGCAGTTCCCTTTTAGCGGGGGCATCCGTAAATGAGCAGTTCTTC.